This T cell receptor beta chain was identified during a study of a mutant IDH1 vaccine in newly diagnosed glioma. Study as a whole: Earlier treatment was radiotherapy, temozolomide, or both, with most getting both. Regarding the study as a whole: With respect to changes in top peripheral T cell clonotypes, pseudoprogression seemed unrelated. In about 94% of patients, immune responses induced by the vaccine occurred.

Time point defined: baseline, week 1 (first vaccination visit). Treatment given: pre-vaccination baseline after standard-of-care therapy. Patients carried new grade 3 or 4 IDH1-mutant astrocytomas lacking nuclear ATRX. V lost 5 bases and J 4 bases, leaving 15 bases between the germline ends. This CDR3 is 14 amino acids long. From germline, CDR1 is SEHNR and CDR2 FQNEAQ (reference sequence). Points on this clone: Its antigen remains unidentified.

Profiling relied on immunoSEQ multiplex PCR, and the TCRdb table lists in-frame clones only, not all of them. The table lists about 88,000 clones, roughly four fifths of them singletons. The receptor was derived from a man aged 35-49 years with glioma. Some clones in this sample may be carry-over from other donors' samples. This chain uses TRBV7-9 with TRBJ2-7; D gene unclear. The sample was PBMCs, taken from a glioma patient treated with radiotherapy, temozolomide or both. The CDR3 spells CASSPSPTPYEQYF. In DNA form, the CDR3 reads TGTGCCAGCAGCCCCTCGCCGACTCCATACGAGCAGTACTTC.